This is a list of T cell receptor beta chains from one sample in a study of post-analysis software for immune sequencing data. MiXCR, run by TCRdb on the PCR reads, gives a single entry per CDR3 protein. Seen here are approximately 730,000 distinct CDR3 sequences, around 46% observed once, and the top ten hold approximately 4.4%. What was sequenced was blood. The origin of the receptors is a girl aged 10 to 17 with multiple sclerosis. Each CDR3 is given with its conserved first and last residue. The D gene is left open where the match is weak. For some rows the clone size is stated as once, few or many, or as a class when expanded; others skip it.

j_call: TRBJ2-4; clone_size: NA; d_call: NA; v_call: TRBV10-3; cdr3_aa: CAISEELAKNIQYF; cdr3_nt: TGTGCCATCAGCGAGGAGTTAGCCAAAAACATTCAGTACTTC
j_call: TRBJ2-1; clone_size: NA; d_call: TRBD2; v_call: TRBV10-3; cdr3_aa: CAISGGGSEQFF; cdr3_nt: TGTGCCATCAGTGGGGGAGGGAGTGAGCAGTTCTTC
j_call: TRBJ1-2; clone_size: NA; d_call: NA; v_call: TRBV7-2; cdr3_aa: CASSLDRGDRGGYTF; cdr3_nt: TGTGCCAGCAGCTTAGATCGGGGGGACCGGGGAGGCTACACCTTC
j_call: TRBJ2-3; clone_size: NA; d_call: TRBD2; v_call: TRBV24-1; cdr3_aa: CATSDPQGTSGIGVDTQYF; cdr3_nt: TGTGCCACCAGTGACCCCCAGGGGACTAGCGGGATCGGGGTCGATACGCAGTATTTT
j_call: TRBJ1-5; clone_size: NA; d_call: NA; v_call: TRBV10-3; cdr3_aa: CAISESPLGGNQPQHF; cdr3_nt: TGTGCCATCAGTGAGTCGCCCCTAGGAGGCAATCAGCCCCAGCATTTT
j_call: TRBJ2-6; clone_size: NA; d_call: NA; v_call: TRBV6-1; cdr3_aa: CASSGDGTGANVLTF; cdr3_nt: TGTGCCAGCAGTGGAGACGGTACTGGGGCCAACGTCCTGACTTTC
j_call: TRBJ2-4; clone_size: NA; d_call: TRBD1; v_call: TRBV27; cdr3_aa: CASSLTGQGGDIQYF; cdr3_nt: TGTGCCAGCAGTTTAACCGGACAGGGTGGAGACATTCAGTACTTC
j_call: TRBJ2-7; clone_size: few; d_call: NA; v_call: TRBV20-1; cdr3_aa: CSPRKGDYEQYF; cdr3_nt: TGCAGTCCCCGAAAAGGGGACTACGAGCAGTACTTC
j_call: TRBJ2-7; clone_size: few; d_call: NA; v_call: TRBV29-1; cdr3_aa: CSVGQDPSSYEQYF; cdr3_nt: TGCAGCGTTGGACAGGACCCGAGCTCCTACGAGCAGTACTTC
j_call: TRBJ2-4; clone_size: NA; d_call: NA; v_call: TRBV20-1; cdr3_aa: CSARGLSGPKNIQYF; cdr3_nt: TGCAGTGCTAGAGGGCTCTCTGGGCCCAAAAACATTCAGTACTTC
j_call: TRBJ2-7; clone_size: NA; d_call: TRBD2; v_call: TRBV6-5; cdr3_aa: CASSPVASGPGYEQYF; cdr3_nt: TGTGCCAGCAGCCCGGTGGCTAGCGGCCCCGGATACGAGCAGTACTTC
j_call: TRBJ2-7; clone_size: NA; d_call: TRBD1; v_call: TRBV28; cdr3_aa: CASSRHRGRLEHEQYF; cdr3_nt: TGTGCCAGCAGCCGCCACAGGGGGCGGTTAGAACACGAGCAGTACTTC
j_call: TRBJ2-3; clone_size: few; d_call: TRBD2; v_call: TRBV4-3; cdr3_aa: CASSQAPRWEGSTDTQYF; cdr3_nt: TGCGCCAGCAGCCAAGCCCCCCGTTGGGAGGGGAGCACAGATACGCAGTATTTT
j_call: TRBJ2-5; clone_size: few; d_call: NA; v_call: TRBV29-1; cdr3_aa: CSVEVRGRGGETQYF; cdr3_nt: TGCAGCGTTGAAGTCAGGGGACGAGGAGGAGAGACCCAGTACTTC
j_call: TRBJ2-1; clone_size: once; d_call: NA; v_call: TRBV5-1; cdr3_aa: CASSLALGSGYNEQFF; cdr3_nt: TGCGCCAGCAGCTTGGCACTGGGGAGCGGGTACAATGAGCAGTTCTTC
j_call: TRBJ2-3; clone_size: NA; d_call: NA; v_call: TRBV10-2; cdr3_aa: CASSESGSMYRDATDTQYF; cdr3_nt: TGCGCCAGCAGTGAGTCCGGTAGTATGTACCGGGATGCCACAGATACGCAGTATTTT
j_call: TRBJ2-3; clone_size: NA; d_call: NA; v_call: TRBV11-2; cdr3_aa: CASSLTTGPARKHTQYF; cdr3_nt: TGTGCCAGCAGCTTAACGACGGGACCGGCGCGTAAACATACGCAGTATTTT
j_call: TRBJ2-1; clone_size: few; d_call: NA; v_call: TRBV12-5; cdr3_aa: CASGGDWGTYNEQFF; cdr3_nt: TGTGCTAGTGGGGGTGATTGGGGAACTTACAATGAGCAGTTCTTC
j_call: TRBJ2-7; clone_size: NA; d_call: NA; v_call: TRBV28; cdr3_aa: CASSFPLRFGAAYEQYF; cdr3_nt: TGTGCCAGCAGTTTCCCCTTAAGGTTTGGGGCGGCCTACGAGCAGTACTTC
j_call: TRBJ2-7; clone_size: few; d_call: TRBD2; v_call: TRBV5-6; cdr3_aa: CASSSRGTSGSYEQYF; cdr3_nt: TGTGCCAGCAGTTCCCGAGGGACTAGCGGGAGCTACGAGCAGTACTTC
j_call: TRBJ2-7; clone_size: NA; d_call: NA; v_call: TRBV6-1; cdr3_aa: CAAESRGGPTDEQYF; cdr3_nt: TGTGCCGCTGAATCCCGAGGAGGGCCCACAGACGAGCAGTACTTC
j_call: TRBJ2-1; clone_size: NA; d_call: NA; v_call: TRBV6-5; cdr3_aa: CASSYLAPNNEQFF; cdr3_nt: TGTGCCAGCAGTTATTTGGCCCCGAACAATGAGCAGTTCTTC
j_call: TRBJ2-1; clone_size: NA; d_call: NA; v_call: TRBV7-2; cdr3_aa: CASSLVGGAYNEQFF; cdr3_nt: TGTGCCAGCAGCTTAGTAGGGGGGGCCTACAATGAGCAGTTCTTC
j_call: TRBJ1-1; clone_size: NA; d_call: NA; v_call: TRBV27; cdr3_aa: CASIGRGPEAFF; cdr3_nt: TGTGCCAGCATAGGCAGAGGCCCTGAAGCTTTCTTT
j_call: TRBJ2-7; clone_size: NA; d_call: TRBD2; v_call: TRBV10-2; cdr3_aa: CASSGTSGQPYEQYF; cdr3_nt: TGCGCCAGCAGTGGGACTAGCGGCCAACCCTACGAGCAGTACTTC
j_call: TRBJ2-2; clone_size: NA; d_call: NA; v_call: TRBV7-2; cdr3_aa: CASSPRAHVTTGELFF; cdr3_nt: TGTGCCAGCAGCCCTCGGGCCCACGTGACCACCGGGGAGCTGTTTTTT
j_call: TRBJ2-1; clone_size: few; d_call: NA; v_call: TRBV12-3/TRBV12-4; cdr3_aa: CASSPAPGTNNEQFF; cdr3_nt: TGTGCCAGCAGCCCCGCCCCGGGAACGAACAATGAGCAGTTCTTC
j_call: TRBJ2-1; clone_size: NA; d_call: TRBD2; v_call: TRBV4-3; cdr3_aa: CASSQVRGSKDEQFF; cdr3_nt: TGCGCCAGCAGCCAAGTTCGCGGGAGCAAGGATGAGCAGTTCTTC
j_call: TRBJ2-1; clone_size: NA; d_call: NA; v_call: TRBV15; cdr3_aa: CATSRTNFYNEQFF; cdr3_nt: TGTGCCACCAGCAGGACTAACTTCTACAATGAGCAGTTCTTC
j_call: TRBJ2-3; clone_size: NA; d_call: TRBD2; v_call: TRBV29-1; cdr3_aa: CSVEGAGGSDTQYF; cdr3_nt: TGCAGCGTTGAAGGAGCGGGAGGTTCTGATACGCAGTATTTT
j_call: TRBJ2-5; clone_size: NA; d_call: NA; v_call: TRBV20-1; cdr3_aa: CSALGQYQETQYF; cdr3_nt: TGCAGTGCGCTTGGACAGTACCAAGAGACCCAGTACTTC
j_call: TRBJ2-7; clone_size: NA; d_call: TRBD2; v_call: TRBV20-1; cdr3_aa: CSARDYEASGSSYEQYF; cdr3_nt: TGCAGTGCTAGAGATTACGAGGCTAGCGGGAGCTCCTACGAGCAGTACTTC
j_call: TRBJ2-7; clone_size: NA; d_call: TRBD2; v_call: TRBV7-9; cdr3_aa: CASTITAGASLYEQYF; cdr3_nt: TGTGCCAGCACCATAACAGCGGGAGCTTCCTTGTACGAGCAGTACTTC
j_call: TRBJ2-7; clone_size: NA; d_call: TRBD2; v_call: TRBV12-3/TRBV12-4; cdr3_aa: CASSLTSGGHEQYF; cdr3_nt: TGTGCCAGCAGTCTGACTAGCGGGGGACACGAGCAGTACTTC
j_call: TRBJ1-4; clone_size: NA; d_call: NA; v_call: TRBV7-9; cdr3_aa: CASSPPGGEKLFF; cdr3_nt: TGTGCCAGCAGCCCGCCAGGAGGGGAAAAACTGTTTTTT
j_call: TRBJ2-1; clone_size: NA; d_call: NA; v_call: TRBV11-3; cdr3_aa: CASSGLGYEQFF; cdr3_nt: TGTGCCAGCAGCGGCCTGGGGTATGAGCAGTTCTTC
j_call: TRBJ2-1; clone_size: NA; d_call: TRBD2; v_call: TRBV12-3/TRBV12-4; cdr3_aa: CASSLVIAGGYNEQFF; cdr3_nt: TGTGCCAGCAGTTTAGTGATAGCGGGAGGGTACAATGAGCAGTTCTTC
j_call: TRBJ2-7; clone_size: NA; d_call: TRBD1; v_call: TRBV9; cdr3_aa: CACSPRDSYEQYF; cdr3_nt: TGTGCCTGCAGCCCAAGGGACAGCTACGAGCAGTACTTC
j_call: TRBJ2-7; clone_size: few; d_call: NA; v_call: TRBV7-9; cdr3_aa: CASSSSQGPYEQYF; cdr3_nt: TGTGCCAGCAGCTCCTCCCAGGGGCCTTACGAGCAGTACTTC
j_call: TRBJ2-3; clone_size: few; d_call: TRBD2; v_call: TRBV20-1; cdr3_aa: CSALTSGGTDTQYF; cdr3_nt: TGCAGTGCTTTAACTAGCGGGGGTACAGATACGCAGTATTTT
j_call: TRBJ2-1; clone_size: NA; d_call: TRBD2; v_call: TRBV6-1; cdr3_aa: CASKVREGNNEQFF; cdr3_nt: TGTGCCAGCAAGGTGCGGGAGGGGAACAATGAGCAGTTCTTC
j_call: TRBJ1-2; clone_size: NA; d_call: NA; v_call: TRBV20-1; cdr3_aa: CSARAQGVGYTF; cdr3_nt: TGCAGTGCTAGGGCGCAGGGTGTTGGCTACACCTTC
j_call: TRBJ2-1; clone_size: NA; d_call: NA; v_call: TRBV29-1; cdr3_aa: CSHTAASSYNEQFF; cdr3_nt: TGCAGCCATACAGCTGCCAGCTCCTACAATGAGCAGTTCTTC
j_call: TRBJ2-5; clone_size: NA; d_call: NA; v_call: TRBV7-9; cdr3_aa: CASKTQETQYF; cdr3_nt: TGTGCCAGCAAAACGCAAGAGACCCAGTACTTC